This TCR beta chain emerged from a study of CD8 T cells in Susac syndrome (dated by TCRdb to the late 2010s). The study in broad terms: The study used repertoire sequencing to test whether antigen drove CD8+ T cell activation and differentiation in Susac syndrome. The study compared CD8+ T cell repertoire clonality among 12 healthy donors, about 14 Susac syndrome patients and about 16 multiple sclerosis patients.

RNA was extracted with the RNeasy kit and roughly 0.45 to 1 ug was reverse transcribed using random hexamers. TCR beta CDR3 regions were amplified with the immunoSEQ multiplex PCR assay covering 54 Vbeta and 13 Jbeta segments. PCR amplification bias was corrected by using a synthetic template baseline for primer optimization and computational correction. In the source study's methods: Reads were annotated to V, D and J genes per IMGT and analyzed with immunoSEQ Analyzer, keeping only productive sequences. To calculate clonality, Shannon entropy was normalized by log2 of the number of productive unique sequences and then subtracted from one. Public and private clones were assessed among the 100 most prevalent clones of each patient and control. Clones were defined as Susac-specific if absent from the healthy and MS cohorts, from 1052 published viral clones and from other ImmuneACCESS disease sequences. TCRdb's own reprocessing of the public reads used fastp at Q25 and MiXCR and kept productive beta chains. Each record represents a unique CDR3 protein, reported with the most common genes and DNA among its rows. In this record, the V and J calls reflect TCRdb's handling and not the investigators' own analysis. Here the sample has 400,000 or so distinct CDR3 sequences; approximately 89% occur a single time. The ten largest clones represent around 0.12% of the sample.

Regarding this clonotype: Its antigen has not been determined. Base qualities are not recorded, but no much larger clone differs from it by a single base.

Peripheral blood CD8+ and CD4+ T cells from healthy donors, Susac syndrome patients and multiple sclerosis patients were profiled using high-throughput TCR beta sequencing. The multiple sclerosis controls were treatment-naive patients who had stable or active relapsing-remitting disease and met the revised McDonald criteria. Bulk CD8+ and CD4+ T cells were purified by magnetic negative isolation, whereas CD8+ TEMRA cells were enriched by FACS. Blood was collected in EDTA tubes and processed within 24 hours, with PBMCs isolated through density gradient centrifugation. PBMCs intended for TCR sequencing were cryopreserved in liquid nitrogen and thawed later in a water bath at 37 degrees C. A purity of at least 90% was achieved for sorted or isolated CD4+, CD8+ and CD8+ TEMRA cells. Study-wide conclusions, independent of this receptor: The number of individuals in the TCR sequencing and HLA analysis was recognized as being relatively small.

The sequencing sample was made of CD8+ T cells from PBMCs. The origin of this receptor is a human donor with multiple sclerosis.

The DNA sequence follows: TGCGCCAGCAGCCAAGATCCCCCCGATGTTTATAGCAATCAGCCCCAGCATTTT. Its translation is CASSQDPPDVYSNQPQHF. The chain was built from TRBV4-1 and TRBJ1-5, with the D gene not clear enough to name. From cysteine to phenylalanine, the CDR3 is 18 amino acids long. Only the CDR3 part of the read is kept: 54 bases, read in frame from the first base. Trimming at the junction amounts to 0 bases on V and 0 bases on J, and the germline ends lie 15 bases apart. CDR1 and CDR2, per the germline V gene, are MGHRA and YSYEKL.